This TCR beta chain was obtained from a study of cytomegalovirus exposure and HLA in healthy donors. TCRdb's table, derived via immunoSEQ multiplex PCR, lists solely in-frame clones and lacks some. The sample contains about 79,000 clones, roughly 93% of which appear only once. Losses at the gene ends were 3 bases for V and 4 bases for J; bases not matched to a gene: 1. The CDR3 has 13 amino acids. Germline loops: CDR1 LNHNV, CDR2 YYDKDF (reference sequence). The sample comprised PBMCs. V and J are TRBV15 and TRBJ2-5; 8 bases are shared with TRBD1. This receptor was identified in a woman in her thirties in good health and CMV-seronegative. The CDR3 DNA reads TGTGCCACCAGCAGCAGGGGGCGAGAGACCCAGTACTTC. It codes for CATSSRGRETQYF.